The 3 T cell receptor beta chains below come from one sample, sequenced in a study of blood T cell repertoires in COVID-19. Here immunoSEQ multiplex PCR was the method, and the copy in TCRdb shows in-frame clones only, minus some. The sample lists over 110,000 clones, about 87% seen once, with roughly 4% in the top ten. The sequenced material came from PBMCs or T cells enriched from blood (not recorded which). The receptors shown here come from a man aged 45 to 65 in a cohort exposed to, infected with or recovered from COVID-19 (not recorded which).

This chain uses TRBV10-3 with TRBJ2-1; 10 bases map to TRBD2. This CDR3 contains 15 residues. Losses at the gene ends were 5 bases for V and 0 bases for J; bases not matched to a gene: 1. Germline CDR1 is ENHRY and CDR2 is SYGVKD. The CDR3 spells CAISSSGSSYNEQFF. DNA for the CDR3: TGTGCCATCAGTTCTAGCGGGAGCTCCTACAATGAGCAGTTCTTC.

Only a few counts were recorded for this clone. The gene calls are TRBV28 and TRBJ2-7, with 12 bases matching TRBD2. J was trimmed by 4 bases and V by 7 bases; bases with no gene match: 5. Per the germline V gene, CDR1 is MDHEN and CDR2 is SYDVKM. CDR3 length: 14 amino acids. The CDR3 DNA is TGTGCCAGCACCGAGGGACTAGCGGGTTACGAGCAGTACTTC. The encoded protein is CASTEGLAGYEQYF. Complete variable domain (other parts from reference TRBV28 and TRBJ2-7): DVKVTQSSRYLVKRTGEKVFLECVQDMDHENMFWYRQDPGLGLRLIYFSYDVKMKEKGDIPEGYSVSREKKERFSLILESASTNQTSMYLCASTEGLAGYEQYFGPGTRLTVT.

This chain connects TRBV9 to TRBJ1-4, with unresolved D. This CDR3 has 15 residues. Trimming cost V 3 bases and J 8 bases, with 17 bases left between them. The germline CDR1 and CDR2 sequences are SGDLS and YYNGEE. The CDR3 nucleotides read TGTGCCAGCAGCGCCGGACTTAAGGATCTCGAAAAACTGTTTTTT. Translation gives CASSAGLKDLEKLFF.